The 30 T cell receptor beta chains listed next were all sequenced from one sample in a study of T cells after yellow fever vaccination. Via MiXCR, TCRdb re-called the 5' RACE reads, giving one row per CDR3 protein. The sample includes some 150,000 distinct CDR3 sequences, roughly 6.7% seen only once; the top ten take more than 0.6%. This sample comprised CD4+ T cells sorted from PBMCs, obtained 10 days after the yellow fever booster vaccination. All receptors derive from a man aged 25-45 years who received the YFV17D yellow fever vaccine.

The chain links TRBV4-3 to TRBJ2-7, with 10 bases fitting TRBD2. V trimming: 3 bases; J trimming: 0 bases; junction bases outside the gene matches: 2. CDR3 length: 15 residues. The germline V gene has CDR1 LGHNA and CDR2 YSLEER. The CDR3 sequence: CASSQRLAGSYEQYF. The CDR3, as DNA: TGCGCCAGCAGCCAGAGACTAGCGGGCTCCTACGAGCAGTACTTC.

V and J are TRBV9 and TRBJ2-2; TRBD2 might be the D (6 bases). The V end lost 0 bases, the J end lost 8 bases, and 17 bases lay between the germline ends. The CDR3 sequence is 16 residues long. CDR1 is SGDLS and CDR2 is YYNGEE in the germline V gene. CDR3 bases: TGTGCCAGCAGCGTAGGGAATAGCGGAGCGACGGGGGAGCTGTTTTTT. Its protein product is CASSVGNSGATGELFF.

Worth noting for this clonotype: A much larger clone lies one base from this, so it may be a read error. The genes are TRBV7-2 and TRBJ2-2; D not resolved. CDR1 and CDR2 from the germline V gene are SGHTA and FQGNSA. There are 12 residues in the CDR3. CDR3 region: CASILEVGELFF. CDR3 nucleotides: TGTGCCAGCATCTTAGAAGTCGGGGAGCTGTTTTTT.

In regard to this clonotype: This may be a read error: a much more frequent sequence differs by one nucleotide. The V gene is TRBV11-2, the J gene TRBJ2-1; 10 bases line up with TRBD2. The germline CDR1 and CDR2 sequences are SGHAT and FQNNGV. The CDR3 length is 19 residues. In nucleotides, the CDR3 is TGTGCCAGCTGCTTAGACAGGGTTCGCAGCGGGAGGGCCAGCCATGAGCAGTTCTTC. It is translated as CASCLDRVRSGRASHEQFF.

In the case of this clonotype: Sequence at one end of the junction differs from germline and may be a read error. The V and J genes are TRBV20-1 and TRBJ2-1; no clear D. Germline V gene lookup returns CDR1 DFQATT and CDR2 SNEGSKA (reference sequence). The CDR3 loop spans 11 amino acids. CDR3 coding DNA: TGCCGTGCCAGTGGCGGTGGTGAGCAGTTCTTC. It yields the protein CRASGGGEQFF.

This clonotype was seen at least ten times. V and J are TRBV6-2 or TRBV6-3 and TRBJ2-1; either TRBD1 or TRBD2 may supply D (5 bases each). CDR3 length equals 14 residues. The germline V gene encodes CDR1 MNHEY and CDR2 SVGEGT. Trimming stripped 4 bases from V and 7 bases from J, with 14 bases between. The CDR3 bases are TGTGCCAGCAGTTCGCCCGCAGAGGGGAATGAGCAGTTCTTC. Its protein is CASSSPAEGNEQFF.

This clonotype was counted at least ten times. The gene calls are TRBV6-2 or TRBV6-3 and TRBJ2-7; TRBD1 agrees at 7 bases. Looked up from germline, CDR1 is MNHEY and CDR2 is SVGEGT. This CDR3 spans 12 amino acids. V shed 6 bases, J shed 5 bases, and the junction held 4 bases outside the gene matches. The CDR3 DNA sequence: TGTGCCAGCAGAAGAGGGGGCCACGAGCAGTACTTC. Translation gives CASRRGGHEQYF.

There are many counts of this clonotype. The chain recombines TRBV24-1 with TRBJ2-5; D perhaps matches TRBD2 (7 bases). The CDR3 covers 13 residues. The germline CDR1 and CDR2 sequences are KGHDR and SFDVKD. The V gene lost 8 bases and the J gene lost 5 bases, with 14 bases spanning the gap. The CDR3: CATTLTGGETQYF. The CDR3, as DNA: TGTGCCACCACCCTGACGGGGGGCGAGACCCAGTACTTC.

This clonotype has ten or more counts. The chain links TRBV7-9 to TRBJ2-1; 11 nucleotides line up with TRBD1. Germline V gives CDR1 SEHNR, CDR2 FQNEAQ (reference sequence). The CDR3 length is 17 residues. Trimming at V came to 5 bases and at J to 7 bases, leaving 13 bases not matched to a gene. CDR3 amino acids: CASSALVVDRGRNEQFF. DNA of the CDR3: TGTGCCAGCAGCGCCCTTGTGGTGGACAGGGGGCGGAATGAGCAGTTCTTC.

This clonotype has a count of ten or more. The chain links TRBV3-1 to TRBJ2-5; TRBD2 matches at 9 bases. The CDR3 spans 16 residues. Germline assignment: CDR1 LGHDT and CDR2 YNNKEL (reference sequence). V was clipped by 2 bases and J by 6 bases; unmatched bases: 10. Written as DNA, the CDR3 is TGTGCCAGCAGCCAATTTCGCGGGAGGGATCCCAAGACCCAGTACTTC. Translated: CASSQFRGRDPKTQYF.

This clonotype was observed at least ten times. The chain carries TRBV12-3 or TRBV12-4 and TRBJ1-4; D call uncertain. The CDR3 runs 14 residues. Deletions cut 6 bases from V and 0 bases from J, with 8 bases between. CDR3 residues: CASRKDATNEKLFF. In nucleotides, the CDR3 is TGTGCCAGCAGGAAGGACGCAACTAATGAAAAACTGTTTTTT.

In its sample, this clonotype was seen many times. The CDR3 nucleotides read TGTGCCAGTAGTAGGCACCATAGCAATCAGCCCCAGCATTTT. Amino acids: CASSRHHSNQPQHF. The V and J genes are TRBV19 and TRBJ1-5; D remains ambiguous. The CDR3 is 14 residues long. Germline CDR1 reads LNHDA; CDR2 reads SQIVND (reference sequence). Between the trimmed V and J ends, which lost 4 bases and 0 bases, there was a span of 7 bases.

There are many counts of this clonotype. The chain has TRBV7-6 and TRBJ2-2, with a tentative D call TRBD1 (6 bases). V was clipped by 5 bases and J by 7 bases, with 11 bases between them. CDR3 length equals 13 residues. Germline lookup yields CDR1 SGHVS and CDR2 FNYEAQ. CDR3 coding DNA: TGTGCCAGCAGCGGGGGCCAGATCGGGGAGCTGTTTTTT. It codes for CASSGGQIGELFF.

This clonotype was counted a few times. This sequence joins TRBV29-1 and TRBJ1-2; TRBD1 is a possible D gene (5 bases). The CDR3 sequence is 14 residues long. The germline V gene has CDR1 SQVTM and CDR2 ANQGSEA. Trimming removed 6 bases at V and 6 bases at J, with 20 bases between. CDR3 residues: CSVIADRRVDGYTF. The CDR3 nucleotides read TGCAGCGTAATAGCCGACAGAAGGGTCGATGGCTACACCTTC.

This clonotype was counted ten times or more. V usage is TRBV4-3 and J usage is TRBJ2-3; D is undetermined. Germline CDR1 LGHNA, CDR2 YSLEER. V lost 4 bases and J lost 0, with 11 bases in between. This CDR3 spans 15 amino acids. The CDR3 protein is CASSPSGGSTDTQYF. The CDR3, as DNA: TGCGCCAGCAGCCCATCAGGCGGAAGCACAGATACGCAGTATTTT.

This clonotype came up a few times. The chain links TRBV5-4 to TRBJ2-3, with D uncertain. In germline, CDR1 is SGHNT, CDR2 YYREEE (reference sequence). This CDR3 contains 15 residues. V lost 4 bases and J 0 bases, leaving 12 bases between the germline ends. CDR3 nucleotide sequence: TGTGCCAGCAGCACTTTCTACGGAAGCACAGATACGCAGTATTTT. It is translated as CASSTFYGSTDTQYF. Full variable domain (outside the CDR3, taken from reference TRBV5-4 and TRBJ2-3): ETGVTQSPTHLIKTRGQQVTLRCSSQSGHNTVSWYQQALGQGPQFIFQYYREEENGRGNFPPRFSGLQFPNYSSELNVNALELDDSALYLCASSTFYGSTDTQYFGPGTRLTVL.

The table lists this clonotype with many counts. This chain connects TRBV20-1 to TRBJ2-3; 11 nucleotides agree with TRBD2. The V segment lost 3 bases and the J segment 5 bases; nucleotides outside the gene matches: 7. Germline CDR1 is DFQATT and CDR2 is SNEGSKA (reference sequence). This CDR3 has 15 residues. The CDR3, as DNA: TGCAGTGCTAGTTATCCTAGCGGGAGGAGAGATACGCAGTATTTT. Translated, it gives CSASYPSGRRDTQYF.

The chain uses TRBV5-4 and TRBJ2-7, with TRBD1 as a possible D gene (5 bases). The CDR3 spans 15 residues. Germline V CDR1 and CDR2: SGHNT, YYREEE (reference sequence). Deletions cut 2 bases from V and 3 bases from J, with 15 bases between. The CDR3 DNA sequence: TGTGCCAGCAGCTTCTCCCAGGGTTCGCACTACGAGCAGTACTTC. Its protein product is CASSFSQGSHYEQYF.

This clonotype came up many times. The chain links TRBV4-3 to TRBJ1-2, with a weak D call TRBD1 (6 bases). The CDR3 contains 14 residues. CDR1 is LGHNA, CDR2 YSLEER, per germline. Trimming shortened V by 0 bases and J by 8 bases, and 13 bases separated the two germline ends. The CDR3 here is CASSQESGVGGYTF. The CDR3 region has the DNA TGCGCCAGCAGCCAAGAATCAGGGGTGGGCGGCTACACCTTC.

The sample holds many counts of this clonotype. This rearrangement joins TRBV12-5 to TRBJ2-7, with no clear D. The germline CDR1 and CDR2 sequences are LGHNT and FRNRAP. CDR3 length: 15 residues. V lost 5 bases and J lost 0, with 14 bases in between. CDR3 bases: TGTGCTAGTGGTCCCCCGACACGAACCTCCTACGAGCAGTACTTC. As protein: CASGPPTRTSYEQYF.

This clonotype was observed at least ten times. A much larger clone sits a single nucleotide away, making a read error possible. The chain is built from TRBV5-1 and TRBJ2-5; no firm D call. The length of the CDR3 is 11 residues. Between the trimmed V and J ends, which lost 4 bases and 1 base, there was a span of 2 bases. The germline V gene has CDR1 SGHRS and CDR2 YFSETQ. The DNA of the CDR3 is TGCGCCAGCAGCGTCCAAGAGACCCAGTACTTC. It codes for CASSVQETQYF.

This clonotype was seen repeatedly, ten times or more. CDR3 sequence (DNA): TGTGCCAGCAGTTACTCAGGGCCCGGTGCGGGCGGCTACACCTTC. Its protein product is CASSYSGPGAGGYTF. This chain connects TRBV6-5 to TRBJ1-2; D call uncertain. The CDR3 has 15 amino acids. Trimming pared 0 bases from V and 8 bases from J, leaving 16 bases between. Germline lookup yields CDR1 MNHEY and CDR2 SVGAGI.

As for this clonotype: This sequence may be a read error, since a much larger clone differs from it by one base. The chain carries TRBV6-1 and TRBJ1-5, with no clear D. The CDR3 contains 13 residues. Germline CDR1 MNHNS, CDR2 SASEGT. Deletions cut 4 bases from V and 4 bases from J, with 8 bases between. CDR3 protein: CASSAHVNQPQHF. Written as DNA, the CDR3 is TGTGCCAGCAGTGCACACGTGAATCAGCCCCAGCATTTT.

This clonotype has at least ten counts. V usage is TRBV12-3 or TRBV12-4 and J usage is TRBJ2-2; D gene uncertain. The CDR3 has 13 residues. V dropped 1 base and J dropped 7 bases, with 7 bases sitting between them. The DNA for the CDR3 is TGTGCCAGCAGTTTAGAGCTGGGCGGGGAGCTGTTTTTT. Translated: CASSLELGGELFF.

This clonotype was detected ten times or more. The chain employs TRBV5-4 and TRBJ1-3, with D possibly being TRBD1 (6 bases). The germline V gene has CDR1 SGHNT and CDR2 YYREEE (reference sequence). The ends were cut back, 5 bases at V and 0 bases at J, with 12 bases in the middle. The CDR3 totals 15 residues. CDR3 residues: CASSLQGSSGNTIYF. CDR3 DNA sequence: TGTGCCAGCAGTCTACAGGGCTCCTCTGGAAACACCATATATTTT.

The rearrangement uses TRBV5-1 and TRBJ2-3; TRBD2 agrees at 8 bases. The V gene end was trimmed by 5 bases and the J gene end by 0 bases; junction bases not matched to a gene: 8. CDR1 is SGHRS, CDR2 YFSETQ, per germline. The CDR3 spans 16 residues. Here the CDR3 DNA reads TGCGCCAGCAGGTCACCGGGACTAGATAGCACAGATACGCAGTATTTT. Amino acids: CASRSPGLDSTDTQYF.

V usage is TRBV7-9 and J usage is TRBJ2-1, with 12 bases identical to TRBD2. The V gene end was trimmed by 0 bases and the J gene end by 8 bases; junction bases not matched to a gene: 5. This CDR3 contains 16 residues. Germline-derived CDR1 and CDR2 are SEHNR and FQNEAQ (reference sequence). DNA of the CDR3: TGTGCCAGCAGCTTAGCGGTGGGACTAGCGGGTTATGAGCAGTTCTTC. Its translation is CASSLAVGLAGYEQFF.

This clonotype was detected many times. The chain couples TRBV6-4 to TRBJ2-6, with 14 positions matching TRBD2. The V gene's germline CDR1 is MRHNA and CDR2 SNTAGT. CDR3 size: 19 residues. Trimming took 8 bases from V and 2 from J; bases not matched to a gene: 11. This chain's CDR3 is CASLPRPGLAGAGANVLTF. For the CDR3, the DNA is TGTGCCAGCCTGCCGAGACCGGGACTAGCGGGAGCTGGGGCCAACGTCCTGACTTTC.

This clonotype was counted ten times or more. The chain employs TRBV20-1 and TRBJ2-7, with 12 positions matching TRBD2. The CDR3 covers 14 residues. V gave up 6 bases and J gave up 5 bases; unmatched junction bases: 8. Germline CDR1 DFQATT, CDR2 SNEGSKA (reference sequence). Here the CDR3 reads CSAGGLAGSNEQYF. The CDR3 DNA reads TGCAGTGCAGGGGGACTAGCGGGTTCCAACGAGCAGTACTTC.

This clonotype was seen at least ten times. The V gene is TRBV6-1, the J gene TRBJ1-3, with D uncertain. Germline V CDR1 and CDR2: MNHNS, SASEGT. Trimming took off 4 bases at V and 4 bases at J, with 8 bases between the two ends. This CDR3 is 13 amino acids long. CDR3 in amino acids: CASSARGGNTIYF. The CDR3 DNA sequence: TGTGCCAGCAGTGCCCGTGGGGGAAACACCATATATTTT.